This T cell receptor (beta chain) comes out of a study of blood T cell repertoires in COVID-19. Across the study: Whether acute or convalescent, the COVID-19 samples came from the United States, Italy and Spain. Sample material is recorded as cDNA or gDNA derived from T cells, B-cell-depleted T cells, or PBMCs.

In the authors' workflow: Amplification of reference gene primers was used by the study to estimate nucleated cell counts. Using immunoSEQ multiplex PCR, the repertoire was profiled, and TCRdb retains in-frame clones only, with some absent. D and trimming come from the DNA, and the V and J calls and clone size come from that table. The sample has tens of thousands of clones, around 85% seen once. V gave up 1 base and J gave up 4 bases, with 17 bases separating them. Germline V CDR1 and CDR2: SGHNT, YYREEE (reference sequence). CDR3 length equals 16 residues. This clone was detected only once. The chain couples TRBV5-4 to TRBJ2-5, with D possibly being TRBD2 (5 bases). This sequence originates from a woman in her seventies with acute or convalescent COVID-19. The sample consisted of peripheral blood. CDR3 coding DNA: TGTGCCAGCAGCTTGTTTGGTTTGGAGGTGAGAGAGACCCAGTACTTC. The encoded protein is CASSLFGLEVRETQYF.